This T cell receptor (beta chain) comes out of a study of cytomegalovirus exposure and HLA in healthy donors (dated by TCRdb to the late 2010s). About the investigation overall: An earlier analysis of approximately 640 of the donors reported roughly 300 Gb of sequence data and some 120 million unique TCR beta sequences from some 180 million T cells. Roughly 310 gigabases of sequencing data and approximately 93 million unique TCR sequences were included in an early release covering 500 to 750 HLA-typed donors. Among the roughly 430 genotyped donors, about 85% belonged to the genetic ancestry cluster associated with self-reported Caucasian donors. The aim of the study was to test whether cataloging public T cell receptors could identify signatures of past pathogen exposure. Using immunosequencing, the study profiled T cell repertoires from 640 or so subjects and related those repertoires to cytomegalovirus serostatus. A separate validation cohort of roughly 130 different subjects was used in addition to the approximately 700-subject first cohort. The study combined high-throughput TCR immunosequencing, statistical association of individual TCRs with disease status, and machine learning to predict cytomegalovirus infection status. A later analysis re-analyzed previously published TCR beta repertoires from 666 donors and added high-resolution HLA genotyping to study TCR occurrence patterns. Rather than drawing on any new phenotypic data, the later analysis identified candidate immune exposures from TCR beta sequences and the way those sequences occurred across donors. In an earlier analysis of a few hundred of the donors, high-throughput TCR beta sequencing was used to judge whether each TCR beta V gene segment behaved as functional or pseudogenic. Donor age, sex, ethnicity and CMV serostatus were compiled alongside the repertoire data. Genome-wide SNP genotypes for about 55% of the roughly 670 donors were used in a later genetic analysis, which treated that subset as a discovery cohort. Every repertoire in the discovery cohort had been generated on one and the same sequencing platform. Both class I and class II loci were covered by HLA typing, at four-digit resolution. Typing coverage differed by locus: A, B, C, DRB1 and DQB1 were typed in roughly 629-640 donors, DQA1 in about 510, DPA1 in some 570, and DPB1 in roughly 450. Because of strong linkage in the cohort, four to six DR-DQ haplotypes were treated as single units for association and clustering. Among a few hundred genotyped donors of the cohort, an average of 235,054 unique TCR beta nucleotide sequences were sequenced per donor, 15% to 20% of them non-productive. What the work shows at the level of the full study, not this receptor alone: When HLA alleles, especially DR and DQ, strongly co-occurred, TCR associations were difficult to assign to individual alleles. In a later analysis, several top co-occurrence clusters were reported to appear linked to parvovirus B19, influenza, CMV and Epstein-Barr virus. A few of the identified cytomegalovirus-associated TCR beta chains were confirmed in vitro to be specific for cytomegalovirus antigens. This cohort had only TCR beta chains sequenced, and the lack of alpha or paired-chain data limited which features could be detected. A cluster of highly shared sequence variants was judged likely to be a technical artifact of the sequencing pipeline. Presence/absence analyses assumed roughly uniform sequencing depth across donors, an assumption that may not hold. Compared with the roughly 710-donor mean, donors in an Asian-associated ancestry cluster had fewer N-insertions in productive TCRs, according to a later genetic analysis. According to a later analysis, most CMV-associated TCR beta chains appeared to be HLA-restricted, and the HLA associations seemed to be driven largely by CMV exposure. Correlated functional status among segregating V segments might be attributable to linkage disequilibrium, but an unknown experimental factor could not be ruled out. A further reported finding was that TCR beta sequences accurately predicted the HLA-A and HLA-B alleles for most subjects in the first cohort. In a later genetic analysis, a missense DCLRE1C variant was associated with V-gene and J-gene trimming of TCR beta chains, and the association was replicated in an independent cohort. According to a later analysis, TCR association rates differed among HLA loci, with DRB1 alleles showing the most associated TCRs and HLA-C alleles showing the fewest. The classifier was reported to diagnose cytomegalovirus status with high specificity and sensitivity in both the original cohort and the validation cohort. In the study, some 180 TCR beta chains were listed as associated with cytomegalovirus. Because counts were too low, 15 or so rarely observed V segments, including chromosome 9 orphons, were excluded from the earlier analysis of around 590 of the donors. CMV serostatus was the only immune exposure information available for the cohort. Most TCR sequences were seen in very few donors, while some public TCRs were found in many individuals. HLA typing was unavailable for some donors at each locus, so association tests used only the typed subset. A later analysis found that HLA-associated TCR beta chains were more clonally expanded and had lower generation probabilities than equally common non-associated chains. An earlier analysis of 587 of the donors showed that most TCR beta V segments appeared in productive rearrangements either about 87% or about 30% of the time, which broadly matched IMGT annotations. A later analysis associated 16,951 TCR beta sequences with specific HLA alleles at a false discovery rate of 0.05. Because the 87-base-pair reads could not distinguish some IMGT-functional V segments, including TRBV6-2 and TRBV6-3, those segments were excluded. According to the authors, the approach could potentially be generalized to other disease states and immunological phenotypes.

Library generation was performed with the immunoSEQ multiplex PCR assay. For the multiplex PCR, a mixture combining 60 forward primers for TCR Vbeta segments and 13 reverse primers for TCR Jbeta segments was used. A multiplex PCR assay on genomic DNA amplified the CDR3 region of rearranged TCR beta genes. The amplified TCR beta libraries were sequenced on the Illumina HiSeq System as 87-base-pair reads. Concerning the study's data processing: A later analysis counted about 76 million unique TCR beta chains across the 666 repertoires, and around 12 million of these chains were shared by at least two donors. Raw reads were error-corrected and collapsed into unique sequences with a nearest-neighbor algorithm that merged closely related sequences to remove PCR and sequencing errors. CDR3 sequences were aligned to IMGT reference sequences to assign V, D and J gene segments. For a sequence to be retained, a match of at least six nucleotides was required to both a V gene segment and a J gene segment. A rearrangement counted as productive if the CDR3 had no stop codons and remained in frame with V and J, and every other rearrangement counted as non-productive. Following IMGT convention, CDR3 was defined as the stretch from the second conserved V-encoded cysteine up to the conserved J-encoded phenylalanine. The earlier analysis of around 640 of the donors excluded sequences that lacked an unambiguous match to a single V gene segment. An earlier analysis of a few hundred of the donors classified V segments as functional when productive rearrangements were above 56.7% and as segregating when the standard deviation between donors was above 5%. To diagnose cytomegalovirus status from the catalog of TCR beta chain sequences, a statistical classification framework was built. In a later analysis, TCR nucleotide sequences were compared against IMGT/GENE-DB human TR gene sequences so that V and J genes could be assigned. A later analysis assigned CDR3 sequences and most-parsimonious VDJ recombination scenarios with the TCRdist pipeline. In a later analysis, every TCR beta chain was defined by the combination of its CDR3 amino acid sequence and its V-gene family, and reads without a unique V-gene family were dropped. As a way to deal with suspected cross-contamination and a sequencing artifact, a later analysis dropped approximately 590 nucleotide sequences that were highly shared and had low generation probability. A later analysis calculated a clonal expansion index for each public chain from normalized within-repertoire ranks of inferred template counts. A later analysis computed generation probabilities with a VDJ recombination model fitted to out-of-frame rearrangements, and checked the results against IGoR. A later analysis scored TCR-TCR, TCR-HLA and TCR-CMV co-occurrence with hypergeometric tests, applying a repertoire-size bias correction to TCR pairs. In a later analysis, false discovery rates were estimated by permuting HLA or CMV assignments 20 times. In a later analysis, co-occurring TCRs were grouped using DBSCAN, with TCRdist sequence similarity added in when clustering inside HLA-allele-positive subsets. For co-occurrence clustering, repertoires with fewer than 30,000 or more than 120,000 public chains were excluded, along with four or five repertoires with anomalous nucleotide sharing. The table was pulled from immuneACCESS by TCRdb, which kept in-frame rearrangements only. Such tables lose some clones; where checked, under half of the loss comes from unresolved V genes, and the rest has no known cause. V and J calls and clone size follow that table, whereas D and trimming were derived from the DNA. Here the sample has hundreds of thousands of clones; 83% occur a single time. More than 1.3% of the sample rests with the top ten.

The cohort was made up of about 670 healthy bone marrow donors. All cohort members were sampled while nominally healthy, although unrecorded immune exposures were likely present. The donor tested CMV seronegative, placing the donor among the approximately 360 seronegative members of the cohort. Every donor gave a peripheral blood sample, and the peripheral blood mononuclear cells from that sample were used for TCR beta sequencing. Genomic DNA extraction from the blood cell samples was performed with the Qiagen DNeasy Blood Extraction Kit. Measured from the cysteine to the phenylalanine, the CDR3 is 14 residues long. The kept DNA is CDR3 alone, 42 bases in frame from the first base. Note on this clone: This receptor's antigen is unknown. No much larger clone exists at a distance of one base, and base qualities are not known.

The receptor was derived from a girl between 5 and 17 years old in good health and CMV-seronegative. The sequenced sample was PBMCs. The V gene is TRBV1 and the J gene is TRBJ1-1; whether TRBD1, the table's D call, matches the DNA was not checked. TRBV1 is recorded as a pseudogene. The CDR3 reads as follows: CTSSHRQPNTEAFF. The sequenced DNA: TGCACCAGCAGCCACCGACAGCCGAACACTGAAGCTTTCTTT.